This section outlines one T cell receptor beta chain sequence together with its context. Its antigen is currently unknown. Trimming at V came to 0 bases and at J to 4 bases, leaving 5 bases not matched to a gene. The CDR3 has 16 amino acids. Germline values: CDR1 SGDLS, CDR2 YYNGEE. This entry is derived from a study of CD8+ T cells in alopecia areata. Study context: Oral tofacitinib, 5 to 10 mg twice daily, was given in an open-label trial. Severity of treated patients was scored by affected scalp percentage.

RNA was isolated and reverse transcribed to cDNA, the sequencing template. TCRdb keeps only in-frame clones here, not all; method: immunoSEQ multiplex PCR. In the table there are approximately 210,000 clones, just over 65% of which are singletons. Whole-study results and caveats: Throughout tofacitinib, many expanded lesional clones continued to persist in scalp and blood.

The treatment here: oral pan-JAK inhibitor, 5-10 mg twice daily. As part of sample collection, lesional scalp punch biopsies and peripheral blood were taken from alopecia areata patients. This chain links TRBV9 with TRBJ2-2; 8 nucleotides align to TRBD1. The source material was CD4+ T cells sorted from blood, sampled at week 44, from a patient treated with tofacitinib. The sequence came from a human donor with alopecia areata. The DNA of the CDR3 is TGTGCCAGCAGCGTAGGGGCAGGGGGCCTCACCGGGGAGCTGTTTTTT. Amino acids: CASSVGAGGLTGELFF. Based on the CDR3 plus reference TRBV9 and TRBJ2-2, the full variable domain is DSGVTQTPKHLITATGQRVTLRCSPRSGDLSVYWYQQSLDQGLQFLIQYYNGEERAKGNILERFSAQQFPDLHSELNLSSLELGDSALYFCASSVGAGGLTGELFFGEGSRLTVL.